This T cell receptor (beta chain) was obtained from a study of CD8+ T cells in alopecia areata. This CDR3 comprises 15 residues. Germline CDR1 is LNHNV and CDR2 is YYDKDF (reference sequence). Trimming cost V 5 bases and J 6 bases; bases outside gene matches: 7. It was cDNA, reverse transcribed from extracted RNA, that served as the sequencing template. The repertoire was sequenced with immunoSEQ multiplex PCR; TCRdb's copy has only in-frame clones and lacks some. The sample gives over 95,000 clones, approximately 66% of which show up once; roughly a sixth is in the top ten. Treatment reported: oral pan-JAK inhibitor, 5-10 mg twice daily.

Here the sequenced sample was CD8+ T cells sorted from blood, taken at week 4, from a patient treated with tofacitinib. V gene TRBV15 combines with J gene TRBJ2-2; TRBD1 matches at 9 bases. The sequence came from a human donor with alopecia areata. CDR3 protein: CATSARQGVAGELFF. CDR3 bases: TGTGCCACCAGCGCCCGACAGGGGGTGGCCGGGGAGCTGTTTTTT.